This passage covers 10 T cell receptor beta chains from one sample sequenced in a study of cytomegalovirus exposure and HLA in healthy donors. The assay was immunoSEQ multiplex PCR, and TCRdb's table has in-frame clones only and misses some. Of over 110,000 clones listed, about 83% are singletons. Sequenced: PBMCs. All receptors come from a woman in her thirties in good health and CMV-seronegative.

The CDR3 DNA is TGTGCCTCCCTCTCAGGGCAGCTCTATAGCAATCAGCCCCAGCATTTT. It specifies CASLSGQLYSNQPQHF. The chain uses TRBV28 and TRBJ1-5, with D perhaps matching TRBD1 (5 bases). Germline V gene sequence: CDR1 MDHEN, CDR2 SYDVKM. This CDR3 comprises 16 residues. V was clipped by 11 bases and J by 0 bases, with 20 bases between them.

The rearrangement links TRBV7-2 to TRBJ2-7, with D hard to call. V lost 1 base and J lost 0, with 7 bases in between. Germline V gene data show CDR1 as SGHTA and CDR2 as FQGNSA. This CDR3 contains 14 residues. CDR3: CASSLDRSSYEQYF. The CDR3 DNA sequence: TGTGCCAGCAGCTTAGACAGATCCTCCTACGAGCAGTACTTC.

The chain links TRBV4-3 to TRBJ1-2, with D possibly being TRBD1 (5 bases). Per the germline V gene, CDR1 is LGHNA and CDR2 is YSLEER. CDR3 length equals 15 residues. Trimming took off 1 base at V and 0 bases at J, with 9 bases between the two ends. The CDR3 loop reads CASSQAPGTNYGYTF. The CDR3 DNA reads as TGCGCCAGCAGCCAAGCGCCAGGGACTAACTATGGCTACACCTTC.

The chain recombines TRBV29-1 with TRBJ1-1; weak D call: TRBD1 (6 bases). The CDR3 runs to 13 residues. Trimming stripped 4 bases from V and 1 base from J, with 10 bases between. The germline V gene has CDR1 SQVTM and CDR2 ANQGSEA. The CDR3 coding sequence is TGCAGCGTTGTGGGGGCGGGGAACACTGAAGCTTTCTTT. Translated: CSVVGAGNTEAFF.

The sample holds a few counts of this clone. The rearrangement uses TRBV16 and TRBJ1-6; tentatively, D is TRBD1 (5 bases). From germline, CDR1 is KGHSY and CDR2 FQNENV. Trimming cost V 4 bases and J 10 bases, with 14 bases left between them. The CDR3 is made up of 14 amino acids. The CDR3: CASSLTTGDSPLHF. CDR3 nucleotides: TGTGCCAGCAGCCTGACCACAGGTGACTCACCCCTCCACTTT.

The gene calls are TRBV2 and TRBJ2-3; D not certain. The ends were cut back, 5 bases at V and 6 bases at J, with 12 bases in the middle. CDR1 and CDR2 from the germline V gene are SNHLY and FYNNEI. This CDR3 is 13 amino acids long. The CDR3 bases are TGTGCCAGCAGTTACTCCGTCCTTGATACGCAGTATTTT. Amino acid sequence: CASSYSVLDTQYF.

The chain carries TRBV5-6 and TRBJ1-5; D may be TRBD1 (5 bases). Germline V lookup: CDR1 SGHDT, CDR2 YYEEEE. The CDR3 is made up of 14 amino acids. The germline V and J ends were trimmed by 3 bases and 6 bases, with 13 bases remaining between them. CDR3 nucleotide sequence: TGTGCCAGCAGCTCCGTGGGGCTTGGTCAGCCCCAGCATTTT. Translating gives CASSSVGLGQPQHF.

This clone was seen only once. This rearrangement joins TRBV6-5 to TRBJ2-3; 8 positions agree with TRBD2. The CDR3 has 13 amino acids. J lost 10 bases, V lost 2 bases, and 5 bases had no gene match. Germline V CDR1 and CDR2: MNHEY, SVGAGI. Written as DNA, the CDR3 is TGTGCCAGCAGTTACGGGCTAGCGGGTGCGCAGTATTTT. Translated, it gives CASSYGLAGAQYF.

The chain employs TRBV28 and TRBJ1-1; 8 bases fit TRBD1. With V trimmed by 7 bases and J by 4 bases, 5 bases remained unmatched. CDR3 size: 13 residues. Germline V gives CDR1 MDHEN, CDR2 SYDVKM. The CDR3, as DNA: TGTGCCAGCAAACTTACAGGGGGCACTGAAGCTTTCTTT. Translation gives CASKLTGGTEAFF.

This chain uses TRBV7-3 with TRBJ2-3, with 16 bases identical to TRBD2. Germline trimming cut 5 bases from V and 6 bases from J; bases unmatched to any gene: 11. CDR3 length: 18 amino acids. Germline assignment: CDR1 SGHTA and CDR2 FQGTGA. CDR3 residues: CASSDTLGLAGGRDTQYF. In DNA form, the CDR3 reads TGTGCCAGCAGCGATACATTGGGACTAGCGGGGGGGCGTGATACGCAGTATTTT.